One sample yielded the 10 T cell receptor beta chains listed below, sequenced in a study of CD8+ T cells in alopecia areata. Treatment described: oral pan-JAK inhibitor, 5-10 mg twice daily. Extraction and reverse transcription of RNA yielded cDNA as the sequencing template. The method was immunoSEQ multiplex PCR; TCRdb's version includes in-frame clones alone and lacks a portion of them. The sample has around 60,000 clones, more than 45% seen once; the top ten hold just over 20%. This specimen was CD8+ T cells sorted from blood, taken at approximately week 37, from a patient treated with tofacitinib. The source of these receptors is a human donor with alopecia areata.

The chain uses TRBV29-1 and TRBJ1-1; D possibly corresponds to TRBD1 (5 bases). Germline V gene sequence: CDR1 SQVTM, CDR2 ANQGSEA. Trimming stripped 7 bases from V and 3 bases from J, with 12 bases between. This CDR3 is built from 12 residues. The CDR3 nucleotides are TGCAGCGGGGGCCCGAAGGACACTGAAGCTTTCTTT. This translates into CSGGPKDTEAFF.

V usage is TRBV4-1 and J usage is TRBJ1-1; D is unclear. V lost 0 bases and J lost 0, with 2 bases in between. The germline V gene has CDR1 MGHRA and CDR2 YSYEKL. The CDR3 spans 13 residues. CDR3 region: CASSQDLNTEAFF. The CDR3 DNA is TGCGCCAGCAGCCAAGACCTGAACACTGAAGCTTTCTTT.

CDR3 amino acids: CSVTKGPEAFF. The CDR3, as DNA: TGCAGCGTTACTAAGGGACCTGAAGCTTTCTTT. The rearrangement joins TRBV29-1 to TRBJ1-1, with a tentative D call TRBD1 (5 bases). V lost 5 bases to trimming and J lost 6 bases, with 10 bases between them. The CDR3 has 11 amino acids. Germline CDR1 is SQVTM and CDR2 is ANQGSEA. The whole variable domain, filled in from reference TRBV29-1 and TRBJ1-1, reads SAVISQKPSRDICQRGTSLTIQCQVDSQVTMMFWYRQQPGQSLTLIATANQGSEATYESGFVIDKFPISRPNLTFSTLTVSNMSPEDSSIYLCSVTKGPEAFFGQGTRLTVV.

This clone occurred a few times. This chain links TRBV5-1 with TRBJ1-2; D is ambiguous. This CDR3 has 15 amino acids. The germline V gene has CDR1 SGHRS and CDR2 YFSETQ. With 1 base removed from V and 8 bases from J, the gap between germline ends came to 18 bases. Here the CDR3 DNA reads TGCGCCAGCAGCTTGAGTTCGGGGTCGCCTCTGGGCTACACCTTC. This translates into CASSLSSGSPLGYTF.

This sequence joins TRBV9 and TRBJ1-1; possible D gene TRBD1, 5 bases. The CDR3 length is 15 residues. Germline CDR1 is SGDLS and CDR2 is YYNGEE. V was shortened by 0 bases and J by 2 bases, with 11 bases between the two germline ends. DNA of the CDR3: TGTGCCAGCAGCGTAGTGGGGGAAGGAAACACTGAAGCTTTCTTT. Translated, it gives CASSVVGEGNTEAFF.

The rearrangement uses TRBV25-1 and TRBJ2-5, with D perhaps matching TRBD1 or TRBD2 (5 bases each). The V end lost 6 bases, the J end lost 1 base, and 12 bases lay between the germline ends. CDR1 MGHDK and CDR2 SYGVNS come from the germline V gene. CDR3 size: 14 residues. The CDR3 region has the DNA TGTGCCAGCAGGGGGGTAGGTTTCCAAGAGACCCAGTACTTC. Its translation: CASRGVGFQETQYF.

The rearrangement uses TRBV6-1 and TRBJ2-1; no clear D gene. CDR3 length: 10 residues. CDR1 is MNHNS and CDR2 is SASEGT in the germline V gene. Trimming cost V 8 bases and J 10 bases, with 9 bases left between them. The CDR3 DNA reads as TGTGCCAGCGGTCCCGGGGAGCAGTTCTTC. As protein: CASGPGEQFF.

This clone has a single count. At one end, the junction sequence differs from germline, possibly due to a read error. This rearrangement joins TRBV25-1 to TRBJ2-7; 7 nucleotides line up with TRBD2. The V gene's germline CDR1 is MGHDK and CDR2 SYGVNS. This CDR3 spans 13 amino acids. The CDR3 DNA follows: TGTGCCAGCAGTGAATCCGGGGACTACGAGCGGTACTTC. Protein product: CASSESGDYERYF.

The chain employs TRBV27 and TRBJ2-1; the D is unclear. Germline CDR1 and CDR2: MNHEY and SMNVEV (reference sequence). The CDR3 spans 11 residues. V lost 8 bases, J lost 7 bases, and 9 bases lay in between. CDR3 protein: CASGMGNEQFF. For the CDR3, the DNA is TGTGCCAGCGGGATGGGTAATGAGCAGTTCTTC.

The sample holds a few counts of this clone. This rearrangement joins TRBV29-1 to TRBJ2-2, with D tentatively TRBD1 (5 bases). V was trimmed by 4 bases and J by 3 bases, leaving 9 bases between them. This CDR3 is 13 amino acids long. Germline CDR1 SQVTM, CDR2 ANQGSEA. CDR3 amino acids: CSVVAGYTGELFF. Here the CDR3 DNA reads TGCAGCGTTGTCGCAGGGTACACCGGGGAGCTGTTTTTT.